These T cell receptor beta chains were read from a single sample in a study of blood T cells in healthy people across ages. From the 5' RACE reads, TCRdb called clonotypes with MiXCR, one entry per CDR3 protein. The table records roughly 500,000 distinct CDR3 sequences, about 25% of them present only once. The sequenced sample consisted of blood. These receptors were obtained from a woman in her 70s in good health. The CDR3 runs from the conserved cysteine through the conserved F or W. The D gene is left open where the match is weak. The listing skips clone size in some rows; elsewhere it reads once, few, many or a size class.

d_call | j_call | clone_size | v_call | cdr3_length | cdr3_nt | cdr3_aa
TRBD2 | TRBJ2-7 | - | TRBV20-1 | 13 | TGCAGTGCGCCAAGCGGGGGGCTTCTCGAGCAGTACTTC | CSAPSGGLLEQYF
TRBD1 | TRBJ2-7 | - | TRBV7-2 | 15 | TGTGCCAGCAGCCAACCGGGACAGGGTAGATACGAGCAGTACTTC | CASSQPGQGRYEQYF
TRBD1 | TRBJ1-1 | many | TRBV10-3 | 16 | TGTGCCATCAGGGAAACTCTTCTGGACAGGGGAACTGAAGCTTTCTTT | CAIRETLLDRGTEAFF
- | TRBJ1-1 | few | TRBV20-1 | 13 | TGCAGTGCTGCGTGGGGGAGCAGGACTGAAGCTTTCTTT | CSAAWGSRTEAFF
- | TRBJ2-7 | - | TRBV9 | 14 | TGTGCCAGCAGCGTAGGACAGAATGGCTACGAGCAGTACTTC | CASSVGQNGYEQYF
- | TRBJ2-6 | - | TRBV18 | 18 | TGTGCCAGCTCACCACGAAGGGAGGGGGAGACTGGGGCCAACGTCCTGACTTTC | CASSPRREGETGANVLTF
TRBD1 | TRBJ2-3 | - | TRBV10-2 | 15 | TGCGCCAGCAGAGACACGCAGGGGGGCACAGATACGCAGTATTTT | CASRDTQGGTDTQYF
TRBD1 | TRBJ2-7 | - | TRBV2 | 13 | TGTGCCAGCAGTTTGACAGGGCTCCACGAGCAGTACTTC | CASSLTGLHEQYF
TRBD1 | TRBJ2-7 | few | TRBV9 | 14 | TGTGCCAGCAGCGTGACGGACAGGGCGGGCGAGCAGTACTTC | CASSVTDRAGEQYF
- | TRBJ2-6 | few | TRBV12-3/TRBV12-4 | 18 | TGTGCCAGCAGACCCCCGGTGGGGAAGCGCTCTGGGGCCAACGTCCTGACTTTC | CASRPPVGKRSGANVLTF
TRBD2 | TRBJ2-1 | - | TRBV20-1 | 14 | TGCAGTGCTAGAGATGGCGGGGGGTACAATGAGCAGTTCTTC | CSARDGGGYNEQFF
- | TRBJ2-3 | - | TRBV10-3 | 15 | TGTGCCATCAGTGAGGACGGGGGTCACACAGATACGCAGTATTTT | CAISEDGGHTDTQYF
TRBD1 | TRBJ1-5 | few | TRBV6-6 | 13 | TGTGCCAGCTACGGGACAGGAAGGCAGCCCCAGCATTTT | CASYGTGRQPQHF
TRBD2 | TRBJ2-4 | - | TRBV6-5 | 18 | TGTGCCAGCAGTTACAGGACTAGCGGGGGGTTAGCCAAAAACATTCAGTACTTC | CASSYRTSGGLAKNIQYF
- | TRBJ2-3 | - | TRBV3-1 | 15 | TGTGCCAGCAGCCAGCGAAGGGGGGGGGCAGATACGCAGTATTTT | CASSQRRGGADTQYF
- | TRBJ2-6 | - | TRBV7-2 | 18 | TGTGCCAGCAGCTTTTCCGCTGGCCGTAGCTCTGGGGCCAACGTCCTGACTTTC | CASSFSAGRSSGANVLTF
TRBD1 | TRBJ2-4 | few | TRBV2 | 17 | TGTGCCAGCACCCTACGTGGGTTACAGGGGGCCAAAAACATTCAGTACTTC | CASTLRGLQGAKNIQYF
- | TRBJ2-1 | - | TRBV6-2/TRBV6-3 | 11 | TGTGCCAGCAGCCAGATCAATGAGCGGTTCTTC | CASSQINERFF
- | TRBJ1-2 | - | TRBV19 | 15 | TGTGCCAGTAGTATGTCCCTTGGGGCCAACTATGGCTACACCTTC | CASSMSLGANYGYTF
- | TRBJ2-3 | - | TRBV24-1 | 15 | TGTGCCACCAGTGATGGGTCGGCTGGGGCAGATACGCAGTATTTT | CATSDGSAGADTQYF
TRBD2 | TRBJ2-3 | few | TRBV7-2 | 14 | TGTGCCAGCAGCTTAGTGGGGGGGAAAGATACGCAGTATTTT | CASSLVGGKDTQYF
- | TRBJ2-3 | few | TRBV11-2 | 15 | TGTGCCAGCAGCTTAGTGGGGGGGCCGTCAGATACGCAGTATTTT | CASSLVGGPSDTQYF
- | TRBJ1-5 | - | TRBV6-2/TRBV6-3 | 15 | TGTGCCAGCAGTGGGGACCAGGGACACAATCAGCCCCAGCATTTT | CASSGDQGHNQPQHF
- | TRBJ1-5 | - | TRBV2 | 15 | TGTGCCAGCAGACGCGGGGAGGTAGGGAATCAGCCCCAGCATTTT | CASRRGEVGNQPQHF
TRBD2 | TRBJ2-1 | few | TRBV29-1 | 15 | TGCAGCGCTTTCCCAGCTGCGGGGGGCCACAATGAGCAGTTCTTC | CSAFPAAGGHNEQFF
TRBD1 | TRBJ1-4 | few | TRBV7-2 | 15 | TGTGCCAGCAGCCGACAGGGGGGCAGGAATGAAAAACTGTTTTTT | CASSRQGGRNEKLFF
- | TRBJ1-3 | - | TRBV7-2 | 14 | TGTGCCAGCAGCCCCACCGGGACCCAGGGCACCATATATTTT | CASSPTGTQGTIYF
TRBD1 | TRBJ1-6 | - | TRBV7-2 | 18 | TGTGCCAACAGCTTAAGGGGTGGGGACAGCTCCTATAATTCACCCCTCCACTTT | CANSLRGGDSSYNSPLHF
- | TRBJ2-2 | once | TRBV7-2 | 13 | TGTGCCAGCAGCTCTCAGGTCCGGGGTGAGCTGTTTTTT | CASSSQVRGELFF
- | TRBJ1-1 | - | TRBV6-2/TRBV6-3 | 12 | TGTGCCAGCAGTTTTCCACAGGGTGAAGCTTTCTTT | CASSFPQGEAFF
TRBD1 | TRBJ1-2 | - | TRBV9 | 15 | TGTGCCAGCAGCGTCCCACCCACAGGGGGTGAATCGGCAAGCTTC | CASSVPPTGGESASF
- | TRBJ1-3 | once | TRBV2 | 12 | TGTGCCAGCAGAGATAGGGGGTACACCATATATTTT | CASRDRGYTIYF
- | TRBJ2-3 | few | TRBV7-8 | 14 | TGTGCCAGCAGCTTAGCGGGACCCGCAGATACGCAGTATTTT | CASSLAGPADTQYF
- | TRBJ1-1 | - | TRBV7-9 | 14 | TGTGCCAGCAGCCTGACAGGTTCGGTCACTGAAGCTTTCTTT | CASSLTGSVTEAFF
TRBD1 | TRBJ1-2 | - | TRBV12-3/TRBV12-4 | 14 | TGTGCCAGCAGTACACAGGGGGCTGGTAATGGCTACACCTTC | CASSTQGAGNGYTF
TRBD1 | TRBJ1-5 | - | TRBV6-2/TRBV6-3 | 16 | TGTGCCAGCAGTTACTCCGGGACAGGGGGCGGTCAGCCCCAGCATTTT | CASSYSGTGGGQPQHF
TRBD1 | TRBJ1-1 | - | TRBV7-9 | 14 | TGTGCCAGCAGCTTGACAGGGGCGTGGATTGAAGCTTCCTTT | CASSLTGAWIEASF
- | TRBJ2-1 | - | TRBV3-1 | 13 | TGTGCCAGCAGCCTAGCTACCTACAATGAGCAGTTCTTC | CASSLATYNEQFF
- | TRBJ2-5 | - | TRBV10-3 | 12 | TGTGCCATCGGTGAGCCCCAAGAGACCCAGTACTTC | CAIGEPQETQYF
TRBD2 | TRBJ2-3 | many | TRBV7-2 | 20 | TGTGCCAGCAGCTTAGGGCCTAGCGGGGGCCTGGGGGTTCCGACAGATACGCAGTATTTT | CASSLGPSGGLGVPTDTQYF
- | TRBJ2-1 | few | TRBV6-2/TRBV6-3 | 13 | TGTGCCAGCAGTGTTGACAGCTACAATGAGCAGTTCTTC | CASSVDSYNEQFF
TRBD1 | TRBJ1-2 | - | TRBV3-1 | 14 | TGTGCCAGCAGCCAAACAGGGGGCAGGCATGGCTACACCTTC | CASSQTGGRHGYTF
- | TRBJ2-5 | - | TRBV29-1 | 13 | TGCAGCGTTGGTCAGGGGATGGGGGAGACCCAGTACTTC | CSVGQGMGETQYF
TRBD1 | TRBJ1-4 | few | TRBV29-1 | 13 | TGCAGCGTTGATCGACAGGGGACTGAAAAACTGTTTTTT | CSVDRQGTEKLFF
TRBD1 | TRBJ1-6 | - | TRBV12-3/TRBV12-4 | 14 | TGTGCCAGCAGTGCCCGCGGGCCTCAGGGGGCCCTCCACTTT | CASSARGPQGALHF
- | TRBJ1-5 | few | TRBV27 | 14 | TGTGCCAGCAGTTTAGGGGCGGACAATCAGCCCCAGCATTTT | CASSLGADNQPQHF
- | TRBJ2-3 | few | TRBV20-1 | 16 | TGCAGTGCTAAGCACCCGCGGGCCCAAAGCACAGATACGCAGTATTTT | CSAKHPRAQSTDTQYF
TRBD1 | TRBJ1-1 | - | TRBV9 | 13 | TGTGCCAGCAGCGGGACAGGGGGGGTTGAAGCTTTCTTT | CASSGTGGVEAFF
- | TRBJ2-5 | few | TRBV4-1 | 18 | TGCGCCAGTAGCCAAGACGGCCAGGGCCTGGGGTTTCAAGAGACCCAGTACTTC | CASSQDGQGLGFQETQYF
- | TRBJ2-7 | once | TRBV10-3 | 14 | TGTGCCATCAGCGATTCGCGCCAGGGTTACGAGCAGTACTTC | CAISDSRQGYEQYF
TRBD2 | TRBJ2-5 | - | TRBV3-1 | 15 | TGTGCCAGCAGCCAAGAAGGCGGGGGGGTCAAGACCCAGTACTTC | CASSQEGGGVKTQYF
- | TRBJ2-3 | - | TRBV5-5 | 16 | TGTGCCAGCAGCGCCGGACTACTCTACAGCATAGATACGCAGTATTTT | CASSAGLLYSIDTQYF
- | TRBJ1-2 | few | TRBV7-2 | 15 | TGTGCCAGCAGCTTAGAGGGAACTAATAACTATGGCTACACCTTC | CASSLEGTNNYGYTF
- | TRBJ2-5 | - | TRBV7-2 | 14 | TGTGCCAGCAGCATTACCCGGGTCCAAGAGGCCCAGTACTTC | CASSITRVQEAQYF
- | TRBJ2-5 | few | TRBV5-1 | 13 | TGCGCCAGCAGCTCGGAGGCCAAACGGACCCAGTACTTC | CASSSEAKRTQYF
- | TRBJ2-3 | - | TRBV20-1 | 14 | TGCAGTGCTACTGGACGGAGGGGTCCAGATACGCAGTATTTT | CSATGRRGPDTQYF
TRBD1 | TRBJ2-7 | - | TRBV3-1 | 14 | TGTGCCAGCAGCGTCAGGGGGTACAGCTACGAGCAGTACTTC | CASSVRGYSYEQYF
TRBD1 | TRBJ2-1 | few | TRBV6-1 | 16 | TGTGCCAGCAGTGAAGCGCATCGGACAGGGCGCAATGAGCAGTTCTTC | CASSEAHRTGRNEQFF
- | TRBJ2-7 | - | TRBV11-2 | 13 | TGTGCCAGCAGCTTAGTGTCGGGCGACGGGGCCTACTTC | CASSLVSGDGAYF